The present T cell receptor (beta chain) was sequenced within a study of T cells in Graves' hyperthyroidism and ophthalmopathy (dated by TCRdb to the late 2010s). With regard to the full study: A discovery cohort of about a hundred patients, 43 with Graves' ophthalmopathy and 55 to 60 with stable Graves' hyperthyroidism, was used to find distinguishing TCR V-J signatures. The 75 to 100 discovery patients were divided at random into training and test sets in a 7:3 ratio. Prospective prediction of ophthalmopathy was tested in an independent validation cohort of 18 to 20 hyperthyroidism patients and 17 patients who later progressed to ophthalmopathy. After sampling, hyperthyroidism patients received methimazole starting at 30 mg daily, and ophthalmopathy patients received high-dose intravenous methylprednisolone. The study also compared thyroid tissue and blood T-cell repertoires from 5 to 7 Graves' hyperthyroidism patients. The paper describes TCR Vbeta CDR3 sequencing of 120 to 150 peripheral blood samples, made up of roughly 40 ophthalmopathy patients, approximately 76 hyperthyroidism patients and 17 progressor patients. Overall study results and their limits: Blood samples also contained most of the expanded thyroid clonotypes (frequency above 0.001), which suggests that blood repertoires may reflect thyroid immune responses. Ophthalmopathy was separated from stable hyperthyroidism by a 13 V-J signature model, with around 90% sensitivity and approximately 81% specificity obtained in cross-validation and 80%/75% obtained in testing. In validation, the model predicted progression to ophthalmopathy a median of about 6.8 months before onset, with about 70% sensitivity and about 72% specificity. No statistical method was used to set the sample size in advance, and investigators knew the group allocation.

The TCR beta CDR3 regions were amplified from RNA transcripts. For the first round of RT-PCR on the TCR CDR3, the HTBI primer set was used together with the Qiagen OneStep RT-PCR kit. Libraries were constructed in a second round of multiplex PCR, after which size selection and purification were carried out. Sequencing of the libraries was done on an Illumina HiSeq2000 using paired-end 100 bp reads. The paper's data handling went like this. SOAPnuke was used to process the raw data, with reads discarded if the reads contained adapters or uncalled bases, had a mean Phred below 15, or lacked an exact constant-primer or identifier match. COPE v1.2.5 was used to merge high-quality paired reads, and clonotypes were defined as unique nucleotide sequences. Clonotypes were aligned to IMGT TRBV, TRBD and TRBJ reference segments using MiTCR v1.1. The analysis included only V-J combinations with a frequency above 0.0001, which together covered roughly 99% of the repertoires. A TCS score was defined as the ratio of F50 (clonal expansion) to E x V (chaos), with BLOSUM62-based TCRdist applied between CDR3 peptides within each V-J. Welch's t-statistics and random forest reduced 500 to 650 V-J features to around 14, which were used in a naive Bayes classifier (R e1071). The similarity between thyroid and blood repertoires was quantified using the Morisita-Horn index. TCRdb took the public reads, trimmed them with fastp at Q25, ran MiXCR for clone calling and kept in-frame beta chains. Rows matching on CDR3 protein sequence are summarized as one entry with the most common DNA and genes. Here the V and J calls rest on TCRdb's processing, not on the authors' analysis. The sample profile shows almost 600,000 distinct CDR3 sequences; 35% to 55% of them were found once. Roughly 8.2% of the sample rests with the top ten.

The germline V end is reduced by 6 bases and the J end by 0 bases; junction bases left unmatched: 7. The CDR3, from cysteine to phenylalanine, totals 15 residues. The read is trimmed to its CDR3 DNA, 45 bases read in frame from base 1. The germline V gene (reference sequence) sets CDR1 to MNHEY and CDR2 to SMNVEV. For this clonotype: Its recognized antigen is unknown. The sample holds no much larger clone one base away, and base qualities are not on file.

Stable Graves' hyperthyroidism was defined as no progression to ophthalmopathy during 18 months of follow-up. The hyperthyroidism patients were between 18 and 65 years old and newly diagnosed, with a disease duration of less than 2 months. Patients with uncontrolled infections, other autoimmune diseases, pregnancy or lactation were excluded. Clinical symptoms, serum thyroxine and TRAb, thyroid ultrasound, and orbital computed tomography formed the basis for the diagnoses. Trizol reagent was used to extract total RNA, and RNA quality was then checked on an Agilent 2100 Bioanalyzer. The rearrangement combines TRBV27 with TRBJ2-7, with 8 middle bases fitting TRBD2. Sequenced: peripheral blood or thyroid tissue (not recorded which). The TCR was taken from a young woman with Graves' hyperthyroidism. In nucleotide form, the sequence is TGTGCCAGCAGCGCTAGCGGGCTGAGCTCCTACGAGCAGTACTTC. Its product reads: CASSASGLSSYEQYF.